Listed below are T cell receptor beta chains from one sample, sequenced in a study of CD8 T cells in ankylosing spondylitis. One entry per CDR3 protein, called by TCRdb with MiXCR from the 5' RACE reads. The repertoire has a few hundred thousand distinct CDR3 sequences, 20% of them found once; the top ten carry under 4%. The sequenced sample was blood, either unsorted or a sorted T cell fraction (not recorded which). Source of these receptors: a female donor with ankylosing spondylitis or in good health (not recorded which). Both conserved end residues are part of each CDR3. A D gene is named only where the DNA matches it firmly. Rows give clone size only sometimes, using once, few, many, or a class for an expanded clone.

TRBJ2-7 | TRBD1 | TRBV4-2 | . | CASSLPGQGYYEQYF | TGTGCCAGCAGCTTACCGGGACAGGGGTATTACGAGCAGTACTTC
TRBJ2-7 | . | TRBV28 | . | CATLLQGPIYEQYF | TGTGCCACCCTCCTACAGGGCCCAATCTACGAGCAGTACTTC
TRBJ2-4 | TRBD2 | TRBV5-1 | few | CASSTPSGEAKNIQYF | TGCGCCAGCAGCACCCCTAGCGGGGAAGCCAAAAACATTCAGTACTTC
TRBJ1-2 | . | TRBV12-3/TRBV12-4 | few | CASSPERSYGYTF | TGTGCCAGCAGCCCCGAGAGGTCCTATGGCTACACCTTC
TRBJ2-3 | . | TRBV19 | few | CASKGRGSRSDTQYF | TGTGCCAGTAAGGGAAGGGGCAGCCGATCAGATACGCAGTATTTT
TRBJ1-1 | . | TRBV20-1 | . | CSKRGGPTEAFF | TGCAGTAAAAGGGGGGGACCCACTGAAGCTTTCTTT
TRBJ2-1 | TRBD2 | TRBV12-3/TRBV12-4 | . | CASSLAGVYNEQFF | TGTGCCAGCAGTCTAGCGGGAGTCTACAATGAGCAGTTCTTC
TRBJ2-3 | . | TRBV15 | . | CATRTPGVPDTQYF | TGTGCCACCAGGACCCCGGGGGTACCAGATACGCAGTATTTT
TRBJ2-1 | TRBD2 | TRBV4-3 | . | CASSQRTSGSSSYNEQFF | TGCGCCAGCAGCCAGAGGACTAGCGGGAGTAGCTCCTACAATGAGCAGTTCTTC
TRBJ2-6 | . | TRBV15 | . | CATSRAVSGANVLTF | TGTGCCACCAGCAGAGCGGTCTCTGGGGCCAACGTCCTGACTTTC
TRBJ1-2 | . | TRBV25-1 | many | CASSETGSLYGYTF | TGTGCCAGCAGTGAAACAGGAAGCTTATATGGCTACACCTTC
TRBJ1-1 | . | TRBV24-1 | . | CATSAVGETEAFF | TGTGCCACCAGTGCCGTAGGGGAAACTGAAGCTTTCTTT
TRBJ2-3 | . | TRBV20-1 | few | CSARTWVGTDTQYF | TGCAGTGCTAGGACATGGGTCGGCACAGATACGCAGTATTTT
TRBJ2-7 | . | TRBV7-9 | . | CASSRTEFYEQYF | TGTGCCAGCAGCCGGACTGAGTTCTACGAGCAGTACTTC
TRBJ2-5 | TRBD2 | TRBV5-1 | . | CASSLGGLAGVRTQYF | TGCGCCAGCAGCTTGGGAGGTCTAGCGGGAGTCAGGACCCAGTACTTC
TRBJ1-2 | . | TRBV12-3/TRBV12-4 | many | CASSPGNYGYTF | TGTGCCAGCAGTCCGGGGAACTATGGCTACACCTTC
TRBJ2-1 | . | TRBV5-1 | few | CASSGTVYNEQFF | TGCGCCAGCAGTGGGACTGTCTACAATGAGCAGTTCTTC
TRBJ2-1 | . | TRBV5-1 | many | CASRRDYNEQFF | TGCGCCAGCCGTCGGGACTACAATGAGCAGTTCTTC
TRBJ1-1 | TRBD1 | TRBV29-1 | . | CSVRTGANTEAFF | TGCAGCGTCAGGACAGGGGCGAACACTGAAGCTTTCTTT
TRBJ2-2 | TRBD2 | TRBV20-1 | few | CSARDRLAGTTGELFF | TGCAGTGCTAGAGATAGGCTAGCGGGGACCACCGGGGAGCTGTTTTTT
TRBJ1-1 | . | TRBV5-1 | . | CASSPQDVRDTEAFF | TGCGCCAGCAGCCCGCAGGACGTAAGGGACACTGAAGCTTTCTTT
TRBJ1-1 | . | TRBV4-3 | few | CASSQLKNTEAFF | TGCGCCAGCAGCCAACTAAAGAACACTGAAGCTTTCTTT
TRBJ2-5 | . | TRBV29-1 | many | CSVEIGGQWQETQYF | TGCAGCGTTGAGATTGGCGGACAGTGGCAAGAGACCCAGTACTTC
TRBJ1-4 | . | TRBV20-1 | . | CSASRRRHEKLFF | TGCAGTGCTTCCCGGAGACGTCATGAAAAACTGTTTTTT
TRBJ1-2 | . | TRBV10-3 | many | CAISDPGNGYTF | TGTGCCATCAGTGATCCGGGGAATGGCTACACCTTC